These 28 T cell receptor beta chains were all obtained from the same sample, sequenced in a study of blood T cells in healthy people across ages. PCR was performed a second time for roughly 7 to 12 cycles using a sample-barcoded 5' primer and a J-beta primer mix. MiXCR, run by TCRdb on the 5' RACE reads, gives a single entry per CDR3 protein. The data contain around 1,700,000 distinct CDR3 sequences, roughly 28% of them singletons. Sequencing used blood. The source of these receptors is a woman aged 30 to 39 in good health.

This chain uses TRBV12-3 or TRBV12-4 with TRBJ1-4; 12 bases match TRBD1. CDR3 length equals 17 residues. V lost 5 bases and J lost 5; bases outside the gene matches: 9. The CDR3 here is CASSTQGTGGKNEKLFF. The DNA for the CDR3 is TGTGCCAGCAGTACCCAAGGGACAGGGGGCAAAAATGAAAAACTGTTTTTT.

The rearrangement uses TRBV12-3 or TRBV12-4 and TRBJ1-3; D gene uncertain. Between the trimmed V and J ends, which lost 6 bases and 0 bases, there was a span of 9 bases. The CDR3 extends over 14 amino acids. The CDR3 DNA reads as TGTGCCAGCAGATTGGGTTACTCTGGAAACACCATATATTTT. This codes for CASRLGYSGNTIYF.

This clonotype was counted at least ten times. The CDR3 DNA reads TGTGCCAGCACCACAATTACAGGGAATGAGCAGTTCTTC. This encodes CASTTITGNEQFF. This chain uses TRBV12-3 or TRBV12-4 with TRBJ2-1; possible D gene TRBD1, 6 bases. The length of the CDR3 is 13 residues. V lost 7 bases to trimming and J lost 7 bases, with 14 bases between them.

Remarks on this clonotype: A much larger clonotype is one base distant, so this may be a read error. The genes are TRBV4-1 and TRBJ2-5, with a weak D call TRBD1 (6 bases). The CDR3 contains 18 residues. Looked up from germline, CDR1 is MGHRA and CDR2 is YSYEKL. The CDR3 spells CASNQGVGGAVFRETQYF. CDR3 nucleotide sequence: TGCGCCAGCAACCAAGGTGTTGGGGGCGCGGTTTTCCGAGAGACCCAGTACTTC.

This chain uses TRBV6-2 or TRBV6-3 with TRBJ2-1; D not resolved. The germline CDR1 and CDR2 sequences are MNHEY and SVGEGT. V lost 6 bases and J lost 0, with 15 bases in between. The length of the CDR3 is 16 residues. The CDR3 protein is CASRRPSRSSYNEQFF. Written as DNA, the CDR3 is TGTGCCAGCAGACGGCCTTCTAGGAGCTCCTACAATGAGCAGTTCTTC.

This chain links TRBV9 with TRBJ2-1; the match to TRBD2 covers 9 bases. Looked up from germline, CDR1 is SGDLS and CDR2 is YYNGEE. There are 13 residues in the CDR3. Trimming at V came to 3 bases and at J to 8 bases, leaving 3 bases not matched to a gene. CDR3 loop: CASSATSGDEQFF. Written as DNA, the CDR3 is TGTGCCAGCAGCGCGACTAGCGGAGATGAGCAGTTCTTC. Drawing the rest from reference TRBV9 and TRBJ2-1, the complete variable domain is DSGVTQTPKHLITATGQRVTLRCSPRSGDLSVYWYQQSLDQGLQFLIQYYNGEERAKGNILERFSAQQFPDLHSELNLSSLELGDSALYFCASSATSGDEQFFGPGTRLTVL.

This clonotype was detected a few times. The chain uses TRBV20-1 and TRBJ2-5, with TRBD1 identical over 7 bases. The germline V gene encodes CDR1 DFQATT and CDR2 SNEGSKA (reference sequence). The CDR3 is 14 residues long. Trimming removed 5 bases from V and 5 bases from J; junction bases left unmatched: 11. The CDR3 loop is CSAQPGQLAETQYF. DNA of the CDR3: TGCAGTGCTCAACCGGGACAGCTCGCCGAGACCCAGTACTTC.

V is TRBV28 and J is TRBJ2-7, with 7 bases lining up with TRBD2. The tail of the sequence fits TRBJ2-5 better, so the J call may be wrong. The CDR3 runs 15 residues. Germline V lookup: CDR1 MDHEN, CDR2 SYDVKM. The CDR3 reads CASSLRTSVGETQYF. The CDR3, as DNA: TGTGCCAGCAGTTTACGTACTAGCGTAGGGGAGACCCAGTACTTC.

Note on this clonotype: A much larger clone is a single base away; this may be a read error. V usage is TRBV29-1 and J usage is TRBJ2-7; D possibly matches TRBD1 or TRBD2 (7 bases each). Germline assignment: CDR1 SQVTM and CDR2 ANQGSEA. The ends were cut back, 5 bases at V and 12 bases at J, with 23 bases in the middle. This CDR3 region has 13 residues. CDR3 sequence (DNA): TGCAGCGTTTCCGACAGGGAGGGTGAGACCCGGTACTTC. This sequence encodes CSVSDREGETRYF.

The chain is built from TRBV14 and TRBJ2-7, with a tentative D call TRBD2 (6 bases). The CDR3 is 17 amino acids. Germline lookup yields CDR1 SGHDN and CDR2 FVKESK. The V gene lost 0 bases and the J gene lost 2 bases, with 17 bases spanning the gap. CDR3: CASSQDTGLRRTYEQYF. Written as DNA, the CDR3 is TGTGCCAGCAGCCAAGATACGGGACTCCGTCGGACCTACGAGCAGTACTTC.

This clonotype was picked up one time. The chain joins TRBV14 to TRBJ2-1, with a weak D call TRBD2 (6 bases). The V gene lost 1 base and the J gene lost 3 bases, with 16 bases spanning the gap. Germline loops: CDR1 SGHDN, CDR2 FVKESK. The CDR3 spans 17 residues. This CDR3 reads CASSQGRRTTFYNEQFF. As DNA, the CDR3 is TGTGCCAGCAGCCAAGGACGCCGGACTACCTTCTACAATGAGCAGTTCTTC.

This chain connects TRBV5-1 to TRBJ1-2, with TRBD1 identical over 11 bases. CDR1 and CDR2 from the germline V gene are SGHRS and YFSETQ. J lost 7 bases, V lost 4 bases, and 6 bases had no gene match. The CDR3 loop spans 14 amino acids. The CDR3 loop reads CASSGDRGRGGYTF. The CDR3 DNA is TGCGCCAGCAGCGGGGACAGGGGGAGAGGTGGCTACACCTTC.

This clonotype was seen a handful of times. The rearrangement joins TRBV20-1 to TRBJ2-3, with TRBD1 identical over 9 bases. The CDR3 runs 16 residues. V was pared by 4 bases and J by 2 bases, with 10 bases of the junction left unmatched. Germline V gene data show CDR1 as DFQATT and CDR2 as SNEGSKA (reference sequence). CDR3 region: CSAKSPGTGSTDTQYF. The CDR3 nucleotides read TGCAGTGCTAAGTCGCCCGGGACAGGGTCCACAGATACGCAGTATTTT.

There are a few counts of this clonotype. J is TRBJ1-2 and V is TRBV3-1, with D unresolved. Trimming removed 4 bases from V and 2 bases from J, with 8 bases in between. The CDR3 is made up of 13 amino acids. The V gene's germline CDR1 is LGHDT and CDR2 YNNKEL (reference sequence). This chain's CDR3 is CASSPSENYGYTF. The CDR3 bases are TGTGCCAGCAGCCCGTCCGAGAACTATGGCTACACCTTC.

This clonotype occurred a few times. CDR3 sequence: CASSKRQGIPGLADQLTPDTQYF. The CDR3, as DNA: TGTGCCAGCAGCAAGAGACAGGGGATACCGGGACTAGCGGACCAATTGACACCAGATACGCAGTATTTT. The chain couples TRBV7-9 to TRBJ2-3; TRBD2 agrees at 11 bases. Germline V CDR1 and CDR2: SEHNR, FQNEAQ (reference sequence). The V and J ends lost 5 bases and 4 bases, in that order; junction bases with no gene match: 29. This CDR3 has 23 residues. Complete variable domain (other parts from reference TRBV7-9 and TRBJ2-3): DTGVSQNPRHKITKRGQNVTFRCDPISEHNRLYWYRQTLGQGPEFLTYFQNEAQLEKSRLLSDRFSAERPKGSFSTLEIQRTEQGDSAMYLCASSKRQGIPGLADQLTPDTQYFGPGTRLTVL.

This clonotype was detected only a few times. The genes are TRBV5-6 and TRBJ2-4; no reliable D call. The germline V and J ends were trimmed by 1 base and 13 bases, with 24 bases remaining between them. The germline CDR1 and CDR2 sequences are SGHDT and YYEEEE. CDR3 length equals 16 residues. CDR3 in DNA: TGTGCCAGCAGCTTGATGGTGTTTGGGGTAGGAAATGAGCAGTACTTC. Translated, it gives CASSLMVFGVGNEQYF.

The table lists this clonotype with many counts. The chain joins TRBV4-2 to TRBJ2-7; D tentatively fits TRBD1 or TRBD2 (5 bases each). The length of the CDR3 is 17 residues. V was cut by 0 bases and J by 5 bases, with 20 bases left in between. CDR1 and CDR2 (germline): LGHNA, YNFKEQ. CDR3 region: CASSQEGESGVGDEQYF. DNA for the CDR3: TGTGCCAGCAGCCAAGAAGGGGAGAGCGGCGTGGGGGACGAGCAGTACTTC.

The V call is TRBV12-3 or TRBV12-4, the J call TRBJ2-1; no reliable D call. The CDR3 sequence is 16 residues long. Trimming cost V 2 bases and J 3 bases, with 14 bases left between them. The chain's CDR3 is CASSLKPYRVYNEQFF. CDR3 sequence (DNA): TGTGCCAGCAGTTTAAAACCTTATAGGGTCTACAATGAGCAGTTCTTC.

This clonotype has a handful of counts. It may be a read error: a sequence one base away is much more abundant. This chain uses TRBV29-1 with TRBJ2-3, with D unclear. V lost 7 bases and J lost 7, with 9 bases in between. CDR1 is SQVTM, CDR2 ANQGSEA, per germline. This CDR3 is built from 10 residues. CDR3 in amino acids: CSAMWNTQYF. CDR3 bases: TGCAGCGCGATGTGGAATACGCAGTATTTT.

As DNA, the CDR3 is TGTGCCAGCAGTTTTCCCAGCGGGAGCCAGTACTTC. Amino acids: CASSFPSGSQYF. The rearrangement joins TRBV27 to TRBJ2-7, with 8 nucleotides matching TRBD2. V shed 3 bases, J shed 10 bases, and the junction held 5 bases outside the gene matches. Germline values: CDR1 MNHEY, CDR2 SMNVEV (reference sequence). This CDR3 contains 12 residues.

CDR3 in amino acids: CASMEVRYNEQYF. Here the CDR3 DNA reads TGTGCCAGCATGGAAGTCCGCTACAATGAGCAGTACTTC. V usage is TRBV6-1 and J usage is TRBJ2-1; D not resolved. The J call could be wrong; TRBJ2-7 is a better fit for the DNA end. CDR1 is MNHNS and CDR2 is SASEGT in the germline V gene. The CDR3 covers 13 residues.

In this sample, this clonotype turned up a few times. The chain combines TRBV27 with TRBJ2-1; a possible D gene is TRBD1 (5 bases). The V gene's germline CDR1 is MNHEY and CDR2 SMNVEV (reference sequence). There are 13 residues in the CDR3. V was shortened by 3 bases and J by 9 bases, with 12 bases between the two germline ends. The CDR3 sequence is CASSFGRAGEQFF. The CDR3, as DNA: TGTGCCAGCAGTTTTGGCAGGGCAGGTGAGCAGTTCTTC.

This clonotype appeared a few times. This rearrangement joins TRBV5-1 to TRBJ2-7; possibly TRBD2 for D (6 bases). The V gene lost 0 bases and the J gene lost 8 bases, with 15 bases spanning the gap. Germline V lookup: CDR1 SGHRS, CDR2 YFSETQ. There are 14 residues in the CDR3. The CDR3 sequence is CASSLAGPGGQQYF. The CDR3 DNA sequence: TGCGCCAGCAGCTTGGCCGGGCCTGGAGGGCAGCAGTACTTC.

The rearrangement links TRBV12-3 or TRBV12-4 to TRBJ1-2, with D hard to call. There are 13 residues in the CDR3. Trimming removed 5 bases from V and 4 bases from J, with 11 bases in between. This CDR3 is CASSERESYGYTF. In DNA form, the CDR3 reads TGTGCCAGCAGTGAACGGGAGAGCTATGGCTACACCTTC.

Only a few counts were recorded for this clonotype. This rearrangement joins TRBV5-1 to TRBJ1-5; D is undetermined. V gave up 0 bases and J gave up 9 bases, with 13 bases separating them. CDR1 is SGHRS, CDR2 YFSETQ, per germline. The CDR3 contains 14 residues. The CDR3 coding sequence is TGCGCCAGCAGCTTGGGGACGGCCGGGATGCCCCAGCATTTT. Amino acids: CASSLGTAGMPQHF.

The sample holds one count of this clonotype. The chain recombines TRBV20-1 with TRBJ2-1; 12 nucleotides line up with TRBD2. CDR3 length equals 16 residues. The J segment lost 0 bases and the V segment lost 3 bases, leaving 3 bases of the junction unmatched. In germline, CDR1 is DFQATT, CDR2 SNEGSKA (reference sequence). The chain's CDR3 is CSARGTSGPSYNEQFF. The CDR3 region has the DNA TGCAGTGCTAGGGGGACTAGCGGGCCCTCCTACAATGAGCAGTTCTTC.

The chain combines TRBV5-1 with TRBJ1-1, with D perhaps matching TRBD1 (5 bases). Germline V gene lookup returns CDR1 SGHRS and CDR2 YFSETQ. The ends were cut back, 0 bases at V and 11 bases at J, with 14 bases in the middle. The CDR3 length is 13 residues. The CDR3 nucleotides are TGCGCCAGCAGCTTGGATCAGGGTCGTTCGGCTTTCTTT. Translation: CASSLDQGRSAFF.

The table lists this clonotype with many counts. The gene calls are TRBV20-1 and TRBJ2-4; D is tentatively TRBD1 or TRBD2 (5 bases each). Trimming left V 0 bases short and J 1 base short, with 16 bases between. The germline V gene has CDR1 DFQATT and CDR2 SNEGSKA (reference sequence). This CDR3 has 17 residues. The CDR3 sequence: CSARDPRGALAKNIQYF. As DNA, the CDR3 is TGCAGTGCTAGAGATCCAAGAGGGGCCTTGGCCAAAAACATTCAGTACTTC.